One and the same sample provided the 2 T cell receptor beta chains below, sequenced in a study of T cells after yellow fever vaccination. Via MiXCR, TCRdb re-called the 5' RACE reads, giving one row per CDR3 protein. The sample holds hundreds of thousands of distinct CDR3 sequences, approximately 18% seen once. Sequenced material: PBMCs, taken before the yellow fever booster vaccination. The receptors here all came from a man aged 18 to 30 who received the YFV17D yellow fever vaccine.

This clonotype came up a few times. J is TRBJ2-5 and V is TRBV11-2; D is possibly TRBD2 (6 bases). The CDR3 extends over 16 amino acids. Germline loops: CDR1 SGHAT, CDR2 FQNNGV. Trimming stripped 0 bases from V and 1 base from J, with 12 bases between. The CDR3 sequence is CASSLERGEIQETQYF. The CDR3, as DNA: TGTGCCAGCAGCTTAGAACGCGGGGAGATCCAAGAGACCCAGTACTTC.

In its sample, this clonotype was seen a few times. The CDR3 protein is CATSDAEGLGLANEQFF. The CDR3 DNA follows: TGTGCCACCAGTGACGCCGAAGGGCTCGGACTAGCCAATGAGCAGTTCTTC. The chain recombines TRBV24-1 with TRBJ2-1, with 8 nucleotides matching TRBD2. Trimming took 4 bases from V and 6 from J; bases not matched to a gene: 13. This CDR3 is 17 amino acids long. Germline CDR1 and CDR2: KGHDR and SFDVKD.